This note documents a single T cell receptor beta chain sequence. Germline loops: CDR1 SGDLS, CDR2 YYNGEE. CDR3 size: 16 residues. V lost 5 bases, J lost 0 bases, and 12 bases lay in between. The data were obtained in a study of patients and donors after allogeneic stem cell transplantation. TCRdb processed the RT-PCR reads anew with MiXCR; each CDR3 protein has one entry. The profile covers about 150,000 distinct CDR3 sequences, with about 40% appearing a single time and 50% taken by the ten largest. The receptor was isolated from a human donor who was either an allogeneic HSCT recipient or a stem cell or donor lymphocyte infusion donor (not recorded which). It is not recorded whose cells these are; they may come from a transplant donor. The rearrangement links TRBV9 to TRBJ1-6, with D possibly TRBD1 on 6 matching bases. The sequencing input was blood, either unsorted or a sorted T cell fraction (not recorded which). The CDR3 loop reads CASSWGAVSYNSPLHF. CDR3 in DNA: TGTGCCAGCAGTTGGGGGGCAGTCTCCTATAATTCACCCCTCCACTTT.